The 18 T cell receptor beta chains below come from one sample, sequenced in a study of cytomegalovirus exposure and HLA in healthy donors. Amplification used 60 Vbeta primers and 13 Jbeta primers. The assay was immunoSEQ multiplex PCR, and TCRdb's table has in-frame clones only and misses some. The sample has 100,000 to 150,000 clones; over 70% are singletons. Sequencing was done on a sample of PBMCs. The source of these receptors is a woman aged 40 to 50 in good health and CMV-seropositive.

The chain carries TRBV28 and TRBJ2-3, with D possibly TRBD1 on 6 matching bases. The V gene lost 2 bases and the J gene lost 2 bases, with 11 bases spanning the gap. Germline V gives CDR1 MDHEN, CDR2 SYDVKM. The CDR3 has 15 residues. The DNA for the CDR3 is TGTGCCAGCAGTTTAAACAGGGTAGTCACAGATACGCAGTATTTT. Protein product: CASSLNRVVTDTQYF.

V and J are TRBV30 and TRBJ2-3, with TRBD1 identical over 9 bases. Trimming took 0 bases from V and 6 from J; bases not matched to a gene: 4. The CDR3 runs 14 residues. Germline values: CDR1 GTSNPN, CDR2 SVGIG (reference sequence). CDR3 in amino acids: CAWSVGTGRDTQYF. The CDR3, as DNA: TGTGCCTGGAGTGTAGGGACAGGGCGGGATACGCAGTATTTT.

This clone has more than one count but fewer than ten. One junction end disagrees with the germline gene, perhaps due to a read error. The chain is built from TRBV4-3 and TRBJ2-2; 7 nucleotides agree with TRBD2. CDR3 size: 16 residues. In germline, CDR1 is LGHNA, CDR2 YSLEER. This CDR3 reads CASRQAVRGDHGELFF. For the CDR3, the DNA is TGCGCCAGCAGGCAAGCCGTACGGGGGGACCACGGGGAGCTGTTTTTT.

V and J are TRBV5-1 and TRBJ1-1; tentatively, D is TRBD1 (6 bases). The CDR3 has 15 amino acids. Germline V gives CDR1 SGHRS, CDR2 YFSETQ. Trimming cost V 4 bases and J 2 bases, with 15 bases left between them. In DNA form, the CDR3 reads TGCGCCAGCAGCCCCGAACAGGGCATCAACACTGAAGCTTTCTTT. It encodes CASSPEQGINTEAFF.

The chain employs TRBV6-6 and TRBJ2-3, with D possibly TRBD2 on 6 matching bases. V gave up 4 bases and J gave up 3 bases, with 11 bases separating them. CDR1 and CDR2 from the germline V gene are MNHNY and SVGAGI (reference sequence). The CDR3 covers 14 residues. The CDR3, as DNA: TGTGCCAGCAGTTCCACCGGGACTACAGATACGCAGTATTTT. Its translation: CASSSTGTTDTQYF.

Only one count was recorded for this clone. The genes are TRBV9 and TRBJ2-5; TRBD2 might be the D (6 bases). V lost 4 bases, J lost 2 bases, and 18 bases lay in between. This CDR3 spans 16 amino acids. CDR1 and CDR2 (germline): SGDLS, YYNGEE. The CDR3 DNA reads TGTGCCAGCAGCTCTGGAGTGAGGGGAGGACAAGAGACCCAGTACTTC. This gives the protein CASSSGVRGGQETQYF.

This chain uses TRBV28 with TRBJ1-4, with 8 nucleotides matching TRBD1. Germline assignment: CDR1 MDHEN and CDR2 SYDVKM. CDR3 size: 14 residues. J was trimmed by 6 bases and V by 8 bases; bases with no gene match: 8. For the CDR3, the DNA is TGTGCCAGCCTTAGACAGGGGTGGGATGAAAAACTGTTTTTT. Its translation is CASLRQGWDEKLFF.

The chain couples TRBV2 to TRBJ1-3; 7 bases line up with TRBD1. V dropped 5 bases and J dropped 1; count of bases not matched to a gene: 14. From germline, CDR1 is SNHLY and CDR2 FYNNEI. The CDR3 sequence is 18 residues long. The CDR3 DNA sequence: TGTGCCAGCAGTACGACAGGGTTTAGCGGAATTTCTGGAAACACCATATATTTT. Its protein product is CASSTTGFSGISGNTIYF.

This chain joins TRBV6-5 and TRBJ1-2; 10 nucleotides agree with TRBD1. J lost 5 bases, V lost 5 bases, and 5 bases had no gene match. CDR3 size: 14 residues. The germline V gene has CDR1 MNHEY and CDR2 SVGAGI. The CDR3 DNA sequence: TGTGCCAGCAGTGAGGACAGGGGGGGTTATGGCTACACCTTC. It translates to CASSEDRGGYGYTF.

For the CDR3, the DNA is TGTGCCAGCGGGCGGGACAGGGATGCTGAAGCTTTCTTT. Its protein product is CASGRDRDAEAFF. The genes are TRBV6-5 and TRBJ1-1, with 9 nucleotides matching TRBD1. J gave up 6 bases and V 8 bases, and 7 bases lay outside the gene matches. Germline lookup yields CDR1 MNHEY and CDR2 SVGAGI. CDR3 size: 13 residues.

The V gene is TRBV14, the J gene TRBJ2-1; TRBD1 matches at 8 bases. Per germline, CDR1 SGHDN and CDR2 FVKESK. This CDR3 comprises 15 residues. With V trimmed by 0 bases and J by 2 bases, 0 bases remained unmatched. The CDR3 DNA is TGTGCCAGCAGCCAAGAGACAGGGGCCTACAATGAGCAGTTCTTC. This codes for CASSQETGAYNEQFF.

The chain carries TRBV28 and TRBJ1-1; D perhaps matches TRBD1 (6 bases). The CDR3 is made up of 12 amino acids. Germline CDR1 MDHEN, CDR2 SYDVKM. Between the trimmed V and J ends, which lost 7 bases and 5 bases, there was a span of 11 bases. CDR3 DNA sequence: TGTGCCAGCACCAACACAGGGACTGAAGCTTTCTTT. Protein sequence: CASTNTGTEAFF.

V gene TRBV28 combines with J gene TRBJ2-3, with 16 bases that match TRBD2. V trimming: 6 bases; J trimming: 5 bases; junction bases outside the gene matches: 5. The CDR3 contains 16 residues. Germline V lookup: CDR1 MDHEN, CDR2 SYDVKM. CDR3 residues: CASSPGTSGREDTQYF. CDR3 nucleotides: TGTGCCAGCAGCCCCGGGACTAGCGGGAGGGAAGATACGCAGTATTTT.

The CDR3 spells CASSLQGVPSQPQHF. CDR3 coding DNA: TGTGCCAGCAGTTTACAGGGGGTTCCTAGTCAGCCCCAGCATTTT. The V call is TRBV6-5, the J call TRBJ1-5, with 8 bases fitting TRBD1. Losses at the gene ends were 4 bases for V and 6 bases for J; bases not matched to a gene: 8. The CDR3 totals 15 residues. The V gene's germline CDR1 is MNHEY and CDR2 SVGAGI.

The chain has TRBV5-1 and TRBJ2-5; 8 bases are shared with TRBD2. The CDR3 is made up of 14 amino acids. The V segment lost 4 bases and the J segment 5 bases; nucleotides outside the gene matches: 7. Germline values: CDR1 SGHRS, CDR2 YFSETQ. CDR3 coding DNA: TGCGCCAGCAGCATGACTAGCGTCCGGGAGACCCAGTACTTC. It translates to CASSMTSVRETQYF.

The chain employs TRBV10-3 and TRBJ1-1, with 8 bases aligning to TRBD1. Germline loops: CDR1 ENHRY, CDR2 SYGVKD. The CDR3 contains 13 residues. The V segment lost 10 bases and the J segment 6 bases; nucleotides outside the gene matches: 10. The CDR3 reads CATTTGEGAEAFF. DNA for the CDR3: TGTGCCACGACGACAGGGGAAGGCGCTGAAGCTTTCTTT.

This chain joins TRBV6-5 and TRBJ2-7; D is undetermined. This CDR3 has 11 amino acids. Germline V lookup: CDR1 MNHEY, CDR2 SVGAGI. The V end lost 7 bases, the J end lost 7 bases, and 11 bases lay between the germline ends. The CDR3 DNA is TGTGCCAGCAACCTTCTGAGGGAGCAGTACTTC. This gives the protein CASNLLREQYF.

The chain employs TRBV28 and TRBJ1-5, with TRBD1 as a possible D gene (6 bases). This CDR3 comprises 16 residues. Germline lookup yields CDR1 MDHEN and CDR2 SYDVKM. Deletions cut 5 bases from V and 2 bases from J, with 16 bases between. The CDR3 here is CASSPTQTGRNQPQHF. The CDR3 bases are TGTGCCAGCAGTCCTACTCAGACAGGACGCAATCAGCCCCAGCATTTT.